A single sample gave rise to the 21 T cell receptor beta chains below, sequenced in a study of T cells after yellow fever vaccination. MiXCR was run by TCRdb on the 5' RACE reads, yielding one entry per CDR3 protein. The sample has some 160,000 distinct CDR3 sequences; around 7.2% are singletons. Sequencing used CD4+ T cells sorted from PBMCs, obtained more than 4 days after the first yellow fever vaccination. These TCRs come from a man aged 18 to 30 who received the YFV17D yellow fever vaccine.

The CDR3 DNA reads as TGCAGCGCCAGACAGGGGGGAGAGCAGTACGTC. Translation: CSARQGGEQYV. V is TRBV29-1 and J is TRBJ2-7; 9 bases agree with TRBD1. The CDR3 has 11 amino acids. V lost 7 bases to trimming and J lost 7 bases; unmatched junction nucleotides: 5. Germline V gene data show CDR1 as SQVTM and CDR2 as ANQGSEA.

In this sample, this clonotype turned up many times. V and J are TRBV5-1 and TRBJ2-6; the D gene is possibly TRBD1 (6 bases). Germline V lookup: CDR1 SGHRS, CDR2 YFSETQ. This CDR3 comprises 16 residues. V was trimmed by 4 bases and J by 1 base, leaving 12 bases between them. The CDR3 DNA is TGCGCCAGCAGCCACAGCACAGGGTCTGGGGCCAACGTCCTGACTTTC. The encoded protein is CASSHSTGSGANVLTF.

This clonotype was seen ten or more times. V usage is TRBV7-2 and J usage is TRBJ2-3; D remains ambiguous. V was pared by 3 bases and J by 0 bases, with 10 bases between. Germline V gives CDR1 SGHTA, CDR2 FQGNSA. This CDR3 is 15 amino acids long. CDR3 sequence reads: CASSFDSASTDTQYF. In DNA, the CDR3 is TGTGCCAGCAGCTTCGATTCCGCTAGCACAGATACGCAGTATTTT.

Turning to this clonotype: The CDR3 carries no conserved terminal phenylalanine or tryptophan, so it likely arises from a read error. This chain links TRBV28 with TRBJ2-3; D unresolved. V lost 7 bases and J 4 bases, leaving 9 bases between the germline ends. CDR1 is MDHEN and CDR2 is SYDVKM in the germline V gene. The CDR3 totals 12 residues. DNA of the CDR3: TGTGCCAGCACCCGGGCCCCAGATACGCAGTATTTA. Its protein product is CASTRAPDTQYL.

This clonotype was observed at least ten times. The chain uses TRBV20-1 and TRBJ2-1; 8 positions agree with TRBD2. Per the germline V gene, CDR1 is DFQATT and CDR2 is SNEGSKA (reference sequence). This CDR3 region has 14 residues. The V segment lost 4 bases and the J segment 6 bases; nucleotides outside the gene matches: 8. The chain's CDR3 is CSAMVAGGPNEQFF. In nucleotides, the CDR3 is TGCAGTGCTATGGTTGCGGGGGGTCCCAATGAGCAGTTCTTC.

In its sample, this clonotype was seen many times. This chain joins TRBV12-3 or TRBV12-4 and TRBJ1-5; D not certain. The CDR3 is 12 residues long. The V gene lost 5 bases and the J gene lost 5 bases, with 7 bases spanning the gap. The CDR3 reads CASSRAYQPQHF. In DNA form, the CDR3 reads TGTGCCAGCAGTAGGGCTTATCAGCCCCAGCATTTT.

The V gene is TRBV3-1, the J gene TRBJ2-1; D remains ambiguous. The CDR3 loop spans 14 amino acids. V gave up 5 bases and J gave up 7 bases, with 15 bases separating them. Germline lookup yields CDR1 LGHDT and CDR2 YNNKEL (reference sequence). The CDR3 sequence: CASSLNSVGNEQFF. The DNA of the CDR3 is TGTGCCAGCAGCTTAAACTCCGTAGGAAATGAGCAGTTCTTC.

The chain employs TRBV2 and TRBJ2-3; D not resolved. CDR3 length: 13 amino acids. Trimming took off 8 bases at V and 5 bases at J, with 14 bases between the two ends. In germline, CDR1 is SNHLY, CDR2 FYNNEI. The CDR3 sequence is CASGWLLGDTQYF. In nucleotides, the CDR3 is TGTGCCAGCGGGTGGCTGTTGGGAGATACGCAGTATTTT.

CDR3 in DNA: TGTGCCAGCAGCTCCCGACAGCCCTCTGGAAACACCATATATTTT. Translated, it gives CASSSRQPSGNTIYF. This chain connects TRBV7-9 to TRBJ1-3; the D gene is possibly TRBD1 (5 bases). Germline V gives CDR1 SEHNR, CDR2 FQNEAQ (reference sequence). This CDR3 comprises 15 residues. With 4 bases removed from V and 0 bases from J, the gap between germline ends came to 10 bases.

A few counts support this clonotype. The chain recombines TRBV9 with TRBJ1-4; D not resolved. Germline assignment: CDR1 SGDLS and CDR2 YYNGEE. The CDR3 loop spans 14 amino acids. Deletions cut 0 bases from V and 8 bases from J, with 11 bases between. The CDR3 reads CASSVDTTDEKLFF. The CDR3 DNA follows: TGTGCCAGCAGCGTAGATACCACCGACGAAAAACTGTTTTTT.

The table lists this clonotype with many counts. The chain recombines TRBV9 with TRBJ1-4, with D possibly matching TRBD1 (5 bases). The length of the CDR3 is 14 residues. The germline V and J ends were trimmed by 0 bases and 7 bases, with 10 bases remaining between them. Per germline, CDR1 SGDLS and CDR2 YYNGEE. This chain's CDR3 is CASSVAPRGEKLFF. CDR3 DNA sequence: TGTGCCAGCAGCGTAGCCCCTAGGGGTGAAAAACTGTTTTTT.

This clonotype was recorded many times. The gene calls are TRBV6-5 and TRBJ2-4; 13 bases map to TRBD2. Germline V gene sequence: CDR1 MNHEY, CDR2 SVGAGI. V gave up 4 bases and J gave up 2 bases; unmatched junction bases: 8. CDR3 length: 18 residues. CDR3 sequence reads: CASSFTSGGAGTKNIQYF. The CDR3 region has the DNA TGTGCCAGCAGTTTCACTAGCGGGGGGGCCGGGACCAAAAACATTCAGTACTTC.

The CDR3 coding sequence is TGTGCCAGCAGCTCCCGCGGGGGGGTCTCTGGGGCCAACGTCCTGACTTTC. Protein product: CASSSRGGVSGANVLTF. J is TRBJ2-6 and V is TRBV7-3; 9 bases map to TRBD2. CDR3 length equals 17 residues. CDR1 and CDR2 from the germline V gene are SGHTA and FQGTGA. Germline trimming cut 4 bases from V and 0 bases from J; bases unmatched to any gene: 4.

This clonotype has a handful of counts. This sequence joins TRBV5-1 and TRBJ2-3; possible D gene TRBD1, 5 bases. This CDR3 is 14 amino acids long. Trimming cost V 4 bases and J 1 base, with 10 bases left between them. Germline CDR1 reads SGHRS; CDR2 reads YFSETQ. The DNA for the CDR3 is TGCGCCAGCAGCCAAGGGGCCGGCACAGATACGCAGTATTTT. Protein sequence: CASSQGAGTDTQYF.

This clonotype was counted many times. The chain's CDR3 is CASSPRVTNTEAFF. CDR3 coding DNA: TGTGCCAGCAGTCCTAGGGTTACGAACACTGAAGCTTTCTTT. The V and J genes are TRBV4-2 and TRBJ1-1, with D unresolved. The CDR3 is made up of 14 amino acids. The V end lost 6 bases, the J end lost 1 base, and 12 bases lay between the germline ends. Germline CDR1 reads LGHNA; CDR2 reads YNFKEQ.

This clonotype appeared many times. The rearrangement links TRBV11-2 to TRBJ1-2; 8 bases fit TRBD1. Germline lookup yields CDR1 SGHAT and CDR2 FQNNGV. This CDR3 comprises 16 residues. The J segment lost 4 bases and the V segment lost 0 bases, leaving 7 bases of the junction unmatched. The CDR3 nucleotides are TGTGCCAGCAGCTTAGATGGTGGGACAGGTCCCTATGGCTACACCTTC. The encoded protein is CASSLDGGTGPYGYTF.

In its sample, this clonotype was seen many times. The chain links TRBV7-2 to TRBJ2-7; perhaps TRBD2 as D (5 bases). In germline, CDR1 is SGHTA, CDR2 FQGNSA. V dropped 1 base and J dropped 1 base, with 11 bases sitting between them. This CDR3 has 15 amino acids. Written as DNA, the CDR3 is TGTGCCAGCAGCTTAGAAGCACTAGTGTCCTACGAGCAGTACTTC. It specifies CASSLEALVSYEQYF.

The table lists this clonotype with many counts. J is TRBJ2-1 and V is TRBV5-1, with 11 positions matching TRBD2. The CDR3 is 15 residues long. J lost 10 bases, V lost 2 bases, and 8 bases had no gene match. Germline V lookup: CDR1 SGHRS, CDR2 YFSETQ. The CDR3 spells CASSFGSGGAGEQFF. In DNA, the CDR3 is TGCGCCAGCAGCTTCGGTAGCGGGGGGGCGGGGGAGCAGTTCTTC.

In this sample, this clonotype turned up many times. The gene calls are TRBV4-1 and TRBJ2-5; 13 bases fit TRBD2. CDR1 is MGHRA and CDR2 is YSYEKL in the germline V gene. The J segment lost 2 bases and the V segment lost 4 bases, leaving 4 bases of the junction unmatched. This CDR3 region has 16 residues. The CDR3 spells CASSLRTSGGQETQYF. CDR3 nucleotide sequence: TGCGCCAGCAGCCTGAGGACTAGCGGGGGTCAAGAGACCCAGTACTTC.

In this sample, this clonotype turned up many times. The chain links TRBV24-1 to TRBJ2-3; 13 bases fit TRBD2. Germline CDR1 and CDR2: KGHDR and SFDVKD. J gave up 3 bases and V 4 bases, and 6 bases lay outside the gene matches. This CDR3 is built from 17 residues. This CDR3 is CATSEATSGGGTDTQYF. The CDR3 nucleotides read TGTGCCACCAGTGAAGCAACTAGCGGGGGGGGTACAGATACGCAGTATTTT.

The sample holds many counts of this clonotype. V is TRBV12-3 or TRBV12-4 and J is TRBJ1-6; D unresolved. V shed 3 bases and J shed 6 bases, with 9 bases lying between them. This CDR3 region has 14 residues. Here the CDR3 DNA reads TGTGCCAGCAGTTTGGTACAGCTTAATTCACCCCTCCACTTT. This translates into CASSLVQLNSPLHF.